The present entry profiles one TCR beta chain with its context. The junction does not match germline at one end; this may be a read error. One entry per CDR3 protein, called by TCRdb with MiXCR from the RACE reads. The repertoire holds 85,000 to 100,000 distinct CDR3 sequences, with 25% to 30% as singletons. This record comes from a study of human T cells and chemical hapten exposure. The wider study: Small differences in pooled library volume mainly drove the variation in TCR yields per sample.

Stated time point: patch test 3, about 24 weeks after DPC sensitization. Described treatment: therapeutic diphenylcyclopropenone sensitization with weekly scalp DPC. Germline CDR1 SGHNT, CDR2 YYREEE (reference sequence). The CDR3 covers 12 residues. The source material was whole blood, sampled in connection with sensitization to the hapten diphenylcyclopropenone (DPC). V gene TRBV5-4 combines with J gene TRBJ2-4; 11 nucleotides line up with TRBD2. The source is a middle-aged man with alopecia areata. Some clones in this sample may be carry-over from other donors' samples. For the CDR3, the DNA is TGTGCCAGCAGCTCAGGACTAGCGGGCCCTAGCTTC. This codes for CASSSGLAGPSF.